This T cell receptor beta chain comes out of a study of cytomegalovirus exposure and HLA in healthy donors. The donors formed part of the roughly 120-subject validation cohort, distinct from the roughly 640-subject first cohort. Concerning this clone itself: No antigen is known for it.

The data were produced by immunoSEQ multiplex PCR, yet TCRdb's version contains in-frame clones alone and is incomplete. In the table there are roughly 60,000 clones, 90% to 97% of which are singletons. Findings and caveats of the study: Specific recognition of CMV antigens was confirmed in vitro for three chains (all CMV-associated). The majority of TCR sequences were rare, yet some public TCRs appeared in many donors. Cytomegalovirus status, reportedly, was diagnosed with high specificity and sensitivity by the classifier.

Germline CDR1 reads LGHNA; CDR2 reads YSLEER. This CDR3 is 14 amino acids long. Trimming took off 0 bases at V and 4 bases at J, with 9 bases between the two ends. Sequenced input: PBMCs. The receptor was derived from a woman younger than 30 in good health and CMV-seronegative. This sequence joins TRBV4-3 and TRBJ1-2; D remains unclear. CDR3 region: CASSQDESFYGYTF. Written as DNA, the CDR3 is TGCGCCAGCAGCCAAGATGAGTCGTTCTATGGCTACACCTTC.